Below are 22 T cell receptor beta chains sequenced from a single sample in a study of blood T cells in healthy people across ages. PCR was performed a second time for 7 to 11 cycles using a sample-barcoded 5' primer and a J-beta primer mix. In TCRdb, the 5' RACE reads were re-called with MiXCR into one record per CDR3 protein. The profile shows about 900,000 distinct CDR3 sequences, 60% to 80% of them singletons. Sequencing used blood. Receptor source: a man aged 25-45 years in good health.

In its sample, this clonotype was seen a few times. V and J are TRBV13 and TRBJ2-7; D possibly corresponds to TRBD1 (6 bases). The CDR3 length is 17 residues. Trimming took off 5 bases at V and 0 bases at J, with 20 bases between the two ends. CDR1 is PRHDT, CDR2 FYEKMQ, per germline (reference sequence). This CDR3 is CASSTTGALTISYEQYF. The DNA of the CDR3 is TGTGCCAGCAGCACGACAGGAGCACTGACTATCTCCTACGAGCAGTACTTC.

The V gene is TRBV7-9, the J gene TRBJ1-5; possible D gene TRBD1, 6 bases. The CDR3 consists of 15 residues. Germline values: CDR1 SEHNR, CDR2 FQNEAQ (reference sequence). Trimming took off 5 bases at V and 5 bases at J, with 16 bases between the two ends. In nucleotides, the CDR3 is TGTGCCAGCAGCCCAGTGTTAGGGGGACATCAGCCCCAGCATTTT. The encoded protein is CASSPVLGGHQPQHF. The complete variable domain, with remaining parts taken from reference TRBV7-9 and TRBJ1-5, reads DTGVSQNPRHKITKRGQNVTFRCDPISEHNRLYWYRQTLGQGPEFLTYFQNEAQLEKSRLLSDRFSAERPKGSFSTLEIQRTEQGDSAMYLCASSPVLGGHQPQHFGDGTRLSIL.

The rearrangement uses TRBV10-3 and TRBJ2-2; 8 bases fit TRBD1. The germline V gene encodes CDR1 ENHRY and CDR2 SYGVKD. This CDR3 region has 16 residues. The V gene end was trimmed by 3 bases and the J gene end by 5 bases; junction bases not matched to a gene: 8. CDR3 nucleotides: TGTGCCATCAGTGACTCGGCAGGGGGCGGAACCGGGGAGCTGTTTTTT. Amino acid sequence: CAISDSAGGGTGELFF.

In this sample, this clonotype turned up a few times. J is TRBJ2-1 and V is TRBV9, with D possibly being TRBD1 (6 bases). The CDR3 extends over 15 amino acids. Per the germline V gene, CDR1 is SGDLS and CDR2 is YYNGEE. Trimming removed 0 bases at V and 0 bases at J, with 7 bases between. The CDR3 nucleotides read TGTGCCAGCAGCGTAGTAGGGGGCTCCTACAATGAGCAGTTCTTC. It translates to CASSVVGGSYNEQFF.

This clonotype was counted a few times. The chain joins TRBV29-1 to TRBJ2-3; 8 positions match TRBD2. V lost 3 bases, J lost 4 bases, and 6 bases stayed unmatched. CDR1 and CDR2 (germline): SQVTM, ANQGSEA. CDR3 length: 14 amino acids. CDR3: CSVDSGANPDTQYF. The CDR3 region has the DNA TGCAGCGTTGATAGCGGGGCGAATCCAGATACGCAGTATTTT.

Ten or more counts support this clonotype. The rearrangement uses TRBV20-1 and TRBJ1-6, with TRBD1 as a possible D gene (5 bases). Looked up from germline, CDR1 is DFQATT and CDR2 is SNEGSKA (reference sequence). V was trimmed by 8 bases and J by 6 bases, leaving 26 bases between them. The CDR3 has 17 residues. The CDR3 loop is CSSVQGVGSVGNSPLHF. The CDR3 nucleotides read TGCAGTTCCGTCCAAGGGGTAGGCTCCGTTGGTAATTCACCCCTCCACTTT.

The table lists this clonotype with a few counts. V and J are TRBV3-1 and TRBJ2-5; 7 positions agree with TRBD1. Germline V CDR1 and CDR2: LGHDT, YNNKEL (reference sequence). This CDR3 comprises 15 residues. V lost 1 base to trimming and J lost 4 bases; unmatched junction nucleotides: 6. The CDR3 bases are TGTGCCAGCAGCCAAGTCGGTGCAGGGGGAGAGACCCAGTACTTC. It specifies CASSQVGAGGETQYF.

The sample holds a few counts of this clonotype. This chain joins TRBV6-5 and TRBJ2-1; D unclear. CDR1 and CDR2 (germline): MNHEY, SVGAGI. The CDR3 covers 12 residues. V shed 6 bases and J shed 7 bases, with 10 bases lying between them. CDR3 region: CASSSSGNEQFF. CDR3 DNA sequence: TGTGCCAGCAGCTCTTCCGGGAATGAGCAGTTCTTC.

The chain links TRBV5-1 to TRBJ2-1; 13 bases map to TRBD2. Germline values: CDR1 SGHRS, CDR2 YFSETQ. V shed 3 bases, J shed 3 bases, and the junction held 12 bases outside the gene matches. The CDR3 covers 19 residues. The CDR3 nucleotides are TGCGCCAGCAGCTCCAGACCCGGGACTAGCGGGGACCACTACAATGAGCAGTTCTTC. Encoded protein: CASSSRPGTSGDHYNEQFF.

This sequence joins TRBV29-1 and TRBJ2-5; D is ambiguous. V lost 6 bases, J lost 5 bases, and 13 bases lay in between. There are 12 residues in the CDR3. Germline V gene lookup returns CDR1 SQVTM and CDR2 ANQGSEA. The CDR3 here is CSVPGSSETQYF. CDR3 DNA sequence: TGCAGCGTACCAGGCAGTTCGGAGACCCAGTACTTC.

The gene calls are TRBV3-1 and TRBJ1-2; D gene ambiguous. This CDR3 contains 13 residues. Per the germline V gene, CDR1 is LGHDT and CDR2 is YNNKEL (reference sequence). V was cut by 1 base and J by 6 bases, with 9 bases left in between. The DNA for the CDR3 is TGTGCCAGCAGCCAAGGGCGCTGGAATGGCTACACCTTC. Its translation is CASSQGRWNGYTF.

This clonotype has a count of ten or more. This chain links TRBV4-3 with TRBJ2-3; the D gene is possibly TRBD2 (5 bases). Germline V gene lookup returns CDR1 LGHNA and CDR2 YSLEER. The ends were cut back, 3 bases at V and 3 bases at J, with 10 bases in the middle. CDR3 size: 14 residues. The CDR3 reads CASSHRSATDTQYF. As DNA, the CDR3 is TGCGCCAGCAGCCACCGTAGCGCGACAGATACGCAGTATTTT.

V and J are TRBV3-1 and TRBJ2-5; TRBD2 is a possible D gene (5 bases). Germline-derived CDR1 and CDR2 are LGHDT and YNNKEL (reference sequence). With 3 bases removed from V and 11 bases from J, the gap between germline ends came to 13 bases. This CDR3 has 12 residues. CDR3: CASSHGDGEQYF. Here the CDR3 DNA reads TGTGCCAGCAGCCACGGGGATGGGGAGCAGTACTTC.

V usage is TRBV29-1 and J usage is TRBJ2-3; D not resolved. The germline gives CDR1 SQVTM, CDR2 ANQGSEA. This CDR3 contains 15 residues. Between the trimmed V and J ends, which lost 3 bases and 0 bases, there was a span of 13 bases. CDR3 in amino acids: CSVDDPEKSTDTQYF. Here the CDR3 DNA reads TGCAGCGTTGATGATCCCGAGAAAAGCACAGATACGCAGTATTTT.

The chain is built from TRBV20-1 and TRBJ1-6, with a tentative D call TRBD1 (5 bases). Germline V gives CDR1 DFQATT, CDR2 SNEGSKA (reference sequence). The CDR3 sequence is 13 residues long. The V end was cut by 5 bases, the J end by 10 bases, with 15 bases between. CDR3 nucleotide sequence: TGCAGTGCTTATTATGGGACCTCCTCACCCCTCCACTTT. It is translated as CSAYYGTSSPLHF.

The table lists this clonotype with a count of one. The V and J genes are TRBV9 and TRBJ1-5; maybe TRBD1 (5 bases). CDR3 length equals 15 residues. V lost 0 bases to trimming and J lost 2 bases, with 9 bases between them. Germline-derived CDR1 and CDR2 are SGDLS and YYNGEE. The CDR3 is CASSVGGSGNQPQHF. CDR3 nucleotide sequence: TGTGCCAGCAGCGTAGGGGGGTCGGGCAATCAGCCCCAGCATTTT.

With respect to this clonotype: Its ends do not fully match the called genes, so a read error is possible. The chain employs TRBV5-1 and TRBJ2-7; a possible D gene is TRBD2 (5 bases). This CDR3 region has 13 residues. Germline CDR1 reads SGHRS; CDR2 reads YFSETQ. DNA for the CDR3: TGCGCCAGCGCGGCCCGGGGTCCCTACGTGCAGTACTTC. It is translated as CASAARGPYVQYF.

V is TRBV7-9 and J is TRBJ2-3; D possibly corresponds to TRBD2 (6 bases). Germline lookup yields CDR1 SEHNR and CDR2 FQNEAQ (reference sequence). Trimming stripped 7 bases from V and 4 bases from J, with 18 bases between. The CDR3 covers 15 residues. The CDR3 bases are TGTGCCAGCACCTGGGGGACTCGTTGTTCAGATACGCAGTATTTT. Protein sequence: CASTWGTRCSDTQYF.

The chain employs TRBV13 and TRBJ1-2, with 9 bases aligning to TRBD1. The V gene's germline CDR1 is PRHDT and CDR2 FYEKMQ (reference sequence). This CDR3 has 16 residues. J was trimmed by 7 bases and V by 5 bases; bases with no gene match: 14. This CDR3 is CASSPRLQGARGGYTF. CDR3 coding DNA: TGTGCCAGCAGCCCAAGACTACAGGGGGCGCGAGGTGGCTACACCTTC.

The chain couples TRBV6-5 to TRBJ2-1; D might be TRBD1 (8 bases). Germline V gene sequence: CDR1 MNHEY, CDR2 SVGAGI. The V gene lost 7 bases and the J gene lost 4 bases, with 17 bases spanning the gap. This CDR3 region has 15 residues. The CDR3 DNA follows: TGTGCCAGCAACAACAGGGGGGGAGGGTACAATGAGCAGTTCTTC. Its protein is CASNNRGGGYNEQFF.

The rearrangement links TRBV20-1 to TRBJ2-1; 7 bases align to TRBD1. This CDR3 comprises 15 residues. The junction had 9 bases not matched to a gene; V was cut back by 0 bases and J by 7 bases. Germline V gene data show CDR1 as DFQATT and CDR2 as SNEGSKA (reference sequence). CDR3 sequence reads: CSARDERGQDNEQFF. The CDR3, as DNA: TGCAGTGCTAGAGACGAAAGGGGGCAGGATAATGAGCAGTTCTTC.

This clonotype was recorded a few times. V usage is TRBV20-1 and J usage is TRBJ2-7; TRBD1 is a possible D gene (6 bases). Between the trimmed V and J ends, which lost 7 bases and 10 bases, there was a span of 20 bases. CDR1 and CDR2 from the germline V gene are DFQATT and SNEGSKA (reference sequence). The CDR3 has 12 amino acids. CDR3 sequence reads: CSGGLTGLVQYF. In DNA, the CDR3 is TGCAGTGGGGGCTTAACAGGGCTTGTCCAGTACTTC.